This T cell receptor (beta chain) was documented in a study of PD-1 blockade in mismatch repair-deficient tumors. Across the whole study: Patients had about 13 mismatch repair-deficient cancer types and were previously treated and progressing.

Mismatch repair deficiency was confirmed in all patients, by PCR or immunohistochemistry. A few pembrolizumab responders had their TCRs sequenced. In germline, CDR1 is SSHAT, CDR2 FNYEAQ (reference sequence). The CDR3 spans 14 residues. V dropped 8 bases and J dropped 2; count of bases not matched to a gene: 7. As regards this clone: The antigen remains undetermined.

Notes on the study in general: Rapid post-treatment expansion, then contraction, generally preceding radiologic response, marked tumor-resident clones.

Sequenced by immunoSEQ multiplex PCR; TCRdb stores in-frame clones only, minus some. The data show 40,000 or so clones, with over 80% seen just once and about 1% held by the top ten. The source of this sequence is an adult with mismatch repair-deficient cancer. Sequencing was performed on PBMCs, taken roughly nine months after starting pembrolizumab. The chain recombines TRBV7-7 with TRBJ2-3; 7 positions agree with TRBD2. CDR3 protein: CASSWGGPTDTQYF. DNA for the CDR3: TGTGCCAGCTCTTGGGGGGGACCCACAGATACGCAGTATTTT.